The entry below describes one TCR beta chain. CDR1 SGHDT and CDR2 YYEEEE come from the germline V gene. The V gene end was trimmed by 3 bases and the J gene end by 3 bases; junction bases not matched to a gene: 5. This CDR3 is built from 15 residues. Assay: immunoSEQ multiplex PCR; the TCRdb copy retains only in-frame clones and omits some. Of 200,000 to 250,000 clones detected, around four fifths appear once; the ten largest clones hold less than 3.5%. This sample is part of a study of blood T cell repertoires in COVID-19. Study summary: From T cells, B-cell-depleted T cells, or PBMCs came the material, which was cDNA or gDNA.

The TCR was taken from a man in his fifties with active or convalescent COVID-19. This chain connects TRBV5-6 to TRBJ1-5; TRBD1 agrees at 8 bases. The sequenced sample was peripheral blood. CDR3 amino acids: CASSWGTGTNQPQHF. CDR3 DNA sequence: TGTGCCAGCAGCTGGGGGACAGGAACCAATCAGCCCCAGCATTTT.